These T cell receptor beta chains were read from a single sample in a study of CD8+ T cells in alopecia areata. Sequencing was performed with immunoSEQ multiplex PCR; in TCRdb, only in-frame clones are kept and a portion is missing. Here the sample spans 120,000 to 150,000 clones, approximately 50% being singletons. The sample consisted of CD4+ T cells sorted from blood. These receptors were collected from a human donor with alopecia areata. The CDR3 runs from the conserved cysteine through the conserved F or W. The D gene is left open where the match is weak. Clone size is given for some rows only: seen once, a few or many times, or a class if the clone is expanded.

TRBD1	TRBV2	TRBJ2-2	-	TGTGCCAGCAGTCGAGACAGGGAAAACACCGGGGAGCTGTTTTTT	CASSRDRENTGELFF
-	TRBV29-1	TRBJ2-5	few	TGCAGCGTGGACCAGGGTTCCGAGACCCAGTACTTC	CSVDQGSETQYF
TRBD2	TRBV29-1	TRBJ2-1	few	TGCAGCGTTGGCCTCCGACTAGCGGAGCGGAACAATGAGCAGTTCTTC	CSVGLRLAERNNEQFF
TRBD1	TRBV5-1	TRBJ1-5	-	TGCGCCAGCAGCTTGGTCCCGACAGGGTTGGATCAGCCCCAGCATTTT	CASSLVPTGLDQPQHF
-	TRBV15	TRBJ2-1	-	TGTGCCACCAGCAGAGCCGCTAGGAACAATGAGCAGTTCTTC	CATSRAARNNEQFF
-	TRBV5-6	TRBJ2-7	-	TGTGCCAGCAGACCCCGCGGGCTCGGCTACGAGCAGTACTTC	CASRPRGLGYEQYF
TRBD1	TRBV15	TRBJ2-5	-	TGTGCCACCAGCACAGGACAGGGGGCCGAAGAGACCCAGTACTTC	CATSTGQGAEETQYF
-	TRBV20-1	TRBJ2-7	once	TGCAGTGCTAGTGAAGAGCAGTACTTC	CSASEEQYF
-	TRBV5-1	TRBJ2-3	few	TGCGCCAGCAGCCATGGGACTAGCACAGATACGCAGTATTTT	CASSHGTSTDTQYF
-	TRBV28	TRBJ2-1	-	TGTGCCAGCAGTTTTCTGGGGTCCTACAATGAGCAGTTCTTC	CASSFLGSYNEQFF
-	TRBV7-8	TRBJ2-5	few	TGTGCCAGCAGGAAGCCGGGGCTCCAAGAGACCCAGTACTTC	CASRKPGLQETQYF
-	TRBV29-1	TRBJ2-1	few	TGCAGCGTCACCGGGACACACTCTAACTACAATGAGCAGTTCTTC	CSVTGTHSNYNEQFF
-	TRBV18	TRBJ2-3	-	TGTGCCAGCTCACCACCGAGCGCGACAGATACGCAGTATTTT	CASSPPSATDTQYF
-	TRBV27	TRBJ2-5	-	TGTGCCAGCAGTTTATCTGGGGAGACCCAGTACTTC	CASSLSGETQYF
-	TRBV28	TRBJ2-3	-	TGTGCCAGCAGCCCGAGGGATACGCAGTATTTT	CASSPRDTQYF
-	TRBV29-1	TRBJ1-1	-	TGCAGCGTTTTGACACCAAACACTGAAGCTTTCTTT	CSVLTPNTEAFF
-	TRBV25-1	TRBJ1-2	-	TGTGCCAGCAGTAATACCGGGACAAGCTCCTATGGCTACACCTTC	CASSNTGTSSYGYTF
TRBD2	TRBV28	TRBJ2-7	-	TGTGCCAGCAGCCCCAGCGGGAGTGCCTACGAGCAGTACTTC	CASSPSGSAYEQYF
-	TRBV29-1	TRBJ1-1	-	TGCAGCGTTGAGGGGGAGGGGACTGAAGCTTTCTTT	CSVEGEGTEAFF
-	TRBV5-1	TRBJ2-7	few	TGCGCCAGCAGCTTGGGCGGTTACGAGCAGTACTTC	CASSLGGYEQYF
TRBD1	TRBV2	TRBJ2-1	-	TGTGCCAGCAGCGTCCCAGGGGGCGGCTACAATGAGCAGTTCTTC	CASSVPGGGYNEQFF
-	TRBV5-1	TRBJ2-3	few	TGCGCCAGCAGCTTTGTACCAGGGGATACGCAGTATTTT	CASSFVPGDTQYF
-	TRBV5-1	TRBJ2-3	-	TGCGCCTCGCAGGCCAAGGGCGCAGATACGCAGTATTTT	CASQAKGADTQYF
-	TRBV2	TRBJ1-4	-	TGTGCCAGCAGAGAAGACACGAATAATGAAAAACTGTTTTTT	CASREDTNNEKLFF
-	TRBV7-9	TRBJ2-1	few	TGTGCCAGCAGCTTAGGGCACGGGCCGGACGAGCAGTTCTTC	CASSLGHGPDEQFF
-	TRBV30	TRBJ2-1	-	TGTGCCTGGAGGACAGATTACTACAATGAGCAGTTCTTC	CAWRTDYYNEQFF
TRBD2	TRBV7-6	TRBJ2-3	-	TGTGCCAGCAGCTTAAACGCGGGAGTGACCACAGATACGCAGTATTTT	CASSLNAGVTTDTQYF
-	TRBV7-9	TRBJ2-3	few	TGTGCCAGCAGCTTAATAGCGTCTACAGATACGCAGTATTTT	CASSLIASTDTQYF
-	TRBV29-1	TRBJ2-7	few	TGCAGCGCCCAAGGGGACACCACCTACGAGCAGTACTTC	CSAQGDTTYEQYF
-	TRBV27	TRBJ2-2	-	TGTGCCAGCAGTAAACGGGCCAAGCTGGGCACCGGGGAGCTGTTTTTT	CASSKRAKLGTGELFF
-	TRBV30	TRBJ2-1	-	TGTGCCTGGAGACTAGGGTCGGGATTCAATGAGCAGTTCTTC	CAWRLGSGFNEQFF
-	TRBV6-1	TRBJ1-5	-	TGTGCCACCACGGCACAGCTCCATCAGCCCCAGCATTTT	CATTAQLHQPQHF
-	TRBV29-1	TRBJ1-2	-	TGCAGCGTTGTCCAGGGGAACTATGGCTACACCTTC	CSVVQGNYGYTF
TRBD1	TRBV28	TRBJ2-7	few	TGTGCCAGCAGTCCCAGGACAGGGCTCCCCTACGAGCAGTACTTC	CASSPRTGLPYEQYF
-	TRBV29-1	TRBJ1-5	-	TGCAGCGTTGTGGAGGTGGATCAGCCCCAGCATTTT	CSVVEVDQPQHF
TRBD1	TRBV29-1	TRBJ1-5	few	TGCAGCGTTATGATCGGGACAGGGCTTCAGCCCCAGCATTTT	CSVMIGTGLQPQHF
-	TRBV30	TRBJ2-7	-	TGTGCCTGGAGTTTCAGCAATGCCTACGAGCAGTACTTC	CAWSFSNAYEQYF
-	TRBV28	TRBJ2-1	-	TGTGCCAGCAGTTCCCCGGGAAGAAGTCCCGAGGATGAGCAGTTCTTC	CASSSPGRSPEDEQFF
TRBD2	TRBV19	TRBJ2-3	-	TGTGCCAGCCGACTAGCGGGAGGTACAGATACGCAGTATTTT	CASRLAGGTDTQYF
-	TRBV28	TRBJ2-7	-	TGTGCCAGCTCCGCGGGGGGACAGGGAACCTACGAGCAGTACTTC	CASSAGGQGTYEQYF
-	TRBV7-8	TRBJ2-5	-	TGTGCCAGCAGCTTAGATTTTGTATCAGGGAACCAAGAGACCCAGTACTTC	CASSLDFVSGNQETQYF
TRBD1	TRBV5-1	TRBJ2-7	-	TGCGCCAGCAGCTTGTACGGGACAGGGGGTCCGTTCTACGAGCAGTACTTC	CASSLYGTGGPFYEQYF
-	TRBV10-3	TRBJ1-2	-	TGTGCCATCAGCGGGACACGGATAGGGTACACCTTC	CAISGTRIGYTF
TRBD1	TRBV28	TRBJ1-2	once	TGTGCCAGCACCAGACAGGGGGCGATCTATGGCTACACCTTC	CASTRQGAIYGYTF
TRBD2	TRBV9	TRBJ2-3	-	TGTGCCAGCAGCCCCCACCTAGCGGGAGGAGGGGTAGATACGCAGTATTTT	CASSPHLAGGGVDTQYF
TRBD2	TRBV29-1	TRBJ2-1	-	TGCAGCGTTACGGGACGGGGGGTCAATGAGCAGTTCTTC	CSVTGRGVNEQFF
TRBD2	TRBV7-2	TRBJ2-1	-	TGTGCCAGCAGCTTAAGGACTGCGGGAGGGCGGGGCAATGAGCAGTTCTTC	CASSLRTAGGRGNEQFF
-	TRBV6-5	TRBJ2-1	once	TGTGCCAGCAGTTACCTCCCGGGGGCATCCTACAATGAGCAGTTCTTC	CASSYLPGASYNEQFF